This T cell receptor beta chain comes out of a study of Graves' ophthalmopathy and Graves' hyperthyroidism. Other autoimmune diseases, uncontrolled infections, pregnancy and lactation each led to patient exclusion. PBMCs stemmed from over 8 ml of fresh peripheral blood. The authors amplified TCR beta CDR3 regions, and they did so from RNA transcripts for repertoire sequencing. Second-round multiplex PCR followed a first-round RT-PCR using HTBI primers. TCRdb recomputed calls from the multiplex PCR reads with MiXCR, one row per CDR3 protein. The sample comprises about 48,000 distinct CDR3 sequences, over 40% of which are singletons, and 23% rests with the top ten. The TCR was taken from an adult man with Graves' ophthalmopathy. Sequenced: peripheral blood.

The DNA of the CDR3 is TGCGCCAGCAGCCCTCGACCGGGACAGATCTATGGCTACACCTTC. Translating it yields CASSPRPGQIYGYTF. This chain connects TRBV5-1 to TRBJ1-2; 7 bases agree with TRBD1. The junction had 10 bases not matched to a gene; V was cut back by 4 bases and J by 4 bases. Germline CDR1 and CDR2: SGHRS and YFSETQ. The CDR3 length is 15 residues.